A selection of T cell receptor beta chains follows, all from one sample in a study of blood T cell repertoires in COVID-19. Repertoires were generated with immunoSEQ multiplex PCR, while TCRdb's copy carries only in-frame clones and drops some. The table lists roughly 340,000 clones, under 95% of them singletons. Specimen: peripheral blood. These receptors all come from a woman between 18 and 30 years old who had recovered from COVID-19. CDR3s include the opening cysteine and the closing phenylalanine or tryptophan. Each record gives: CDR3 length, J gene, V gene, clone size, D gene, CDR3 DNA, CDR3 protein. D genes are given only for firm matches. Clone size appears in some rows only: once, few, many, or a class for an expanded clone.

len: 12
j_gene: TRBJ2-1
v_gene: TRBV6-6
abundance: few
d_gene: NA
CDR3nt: TGTGCCAGCAGTCTACAGCTCAATGAGCAGTTCTTC
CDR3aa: CASSLQLNEQFF

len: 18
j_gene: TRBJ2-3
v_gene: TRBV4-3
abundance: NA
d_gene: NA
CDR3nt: TGCGCCAGCAGCCATCGGTGGTTGGGAGGTGCGAGCACAGATACGCAGTATTTT
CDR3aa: CASSHRWLGGASTDTQYF

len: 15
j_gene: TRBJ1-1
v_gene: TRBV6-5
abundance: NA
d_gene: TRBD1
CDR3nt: TGTGCCAGCAGTCGGGACAGGGGAGGGCAAAATGAAGCTTTCTTT
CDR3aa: CASSRDRGGQNEAFF

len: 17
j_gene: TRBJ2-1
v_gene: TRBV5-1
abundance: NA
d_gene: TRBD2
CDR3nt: TGCGCCAGCCAGGGACTAGCGGGAGGCCCCTCCTACAATGAGCAGTTCTTC
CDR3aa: CASQGLAGGPSYNEQFF

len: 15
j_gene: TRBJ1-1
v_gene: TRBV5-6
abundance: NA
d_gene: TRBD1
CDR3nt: TGTGCCAGCAGCGCTACAGGGGTCTGGAACACTGAAGCTTTCTTT
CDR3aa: CASSATGVWNTEAFF

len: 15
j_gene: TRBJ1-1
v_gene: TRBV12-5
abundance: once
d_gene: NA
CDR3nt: TGTGCTAGTGGTTTGGCGACAGGCCTGAACACTGAAGCTTTCTTT
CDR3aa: CASGLATGLNTEAFF

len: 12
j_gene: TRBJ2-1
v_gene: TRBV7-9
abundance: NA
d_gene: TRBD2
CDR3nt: TGTGCCAGCAGCTTAAGCGGGGGGGAGCAGTTCTTC
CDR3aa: CASSLSGGEQFF

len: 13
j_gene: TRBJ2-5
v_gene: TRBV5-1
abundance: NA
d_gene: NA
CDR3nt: TGCGCCACCGCCCGGCAGCGCCAAGAGACCCAGTACTTC
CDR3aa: CATARQRQETQYF

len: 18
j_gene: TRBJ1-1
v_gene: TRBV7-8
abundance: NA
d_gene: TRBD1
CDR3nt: TGTGCCAGCAGCCCATCAGGGACAGGGATTATTATGAACACTGAAGCTTTCTTT
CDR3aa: CASSPSGTGIIMNTEAFF

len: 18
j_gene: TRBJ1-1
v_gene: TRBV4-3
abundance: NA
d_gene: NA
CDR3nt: TGCGCCAGCAGCCAATTCCTCGGAGGGGTGGGTATGAACACTGAAGCTTTCTTT
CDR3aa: CASSQFLGGVGMNTEAFF

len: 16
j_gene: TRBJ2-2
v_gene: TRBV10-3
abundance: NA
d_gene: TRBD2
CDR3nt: TGTGCCACCGGACTAGCGGGAGGGCCGAGCACCGGGGAGCTGTTTTTT
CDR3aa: CATGLAGGPSTGELFF

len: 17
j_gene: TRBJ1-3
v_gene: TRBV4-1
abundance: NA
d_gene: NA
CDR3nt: TGCGCCAGCAGCCAAACCCCCCCCGGGAGCTCTGGAAACACCATATATTTT
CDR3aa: CASSQTPPGSSGNTIYF

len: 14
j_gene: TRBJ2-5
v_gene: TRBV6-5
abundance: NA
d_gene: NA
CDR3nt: TGTGCCAGCAGCCGGGGGACTCGGCAAGAGACCCAGTACTTC
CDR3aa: CASSRGTRQETQYF

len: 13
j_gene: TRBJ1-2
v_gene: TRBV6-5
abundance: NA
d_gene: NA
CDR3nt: TGTGCCAGCAGTTACTCCGGGGGTAGCAGGCAGGCCTTC
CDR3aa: CASSYSGGSRQAF

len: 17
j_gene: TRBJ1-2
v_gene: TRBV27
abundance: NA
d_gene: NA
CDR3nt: TGTGCCAGCAGTTTAAGTATCTTGACGGGCAGGGGCTATGGCTACACCTTC
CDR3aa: CASSLSILTGRGYGYTF

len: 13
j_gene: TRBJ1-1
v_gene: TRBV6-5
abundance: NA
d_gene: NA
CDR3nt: TGTGCCAGCAGACGTTCAATCACAGGGATAGCTTTCTTT
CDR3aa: CASRRSITGIAFF

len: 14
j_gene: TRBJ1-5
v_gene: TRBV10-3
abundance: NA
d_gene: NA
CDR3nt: TGTGCCATCAGTGAGAGGGGAGGGGGTCAGCCCCAGCATTTT
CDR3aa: CAISERGGGQPQHF

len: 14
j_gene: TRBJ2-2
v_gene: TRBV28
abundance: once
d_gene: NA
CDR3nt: TGTGCCAGCAGTTTAAGACAGAACACCGGGGAGCTGTTTTTT
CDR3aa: CASSLRQNTGELFF

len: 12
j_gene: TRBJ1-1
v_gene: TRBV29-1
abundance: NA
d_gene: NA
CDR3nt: TGCAGCGTATCAGGGGCGGACACTGAAGCTTTCTTT
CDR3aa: CSVSGADTEAFF

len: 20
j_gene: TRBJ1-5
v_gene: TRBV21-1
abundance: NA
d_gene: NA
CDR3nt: TGTGCCAGCAGCAAAGGGGGAAGGGACAGGGCGGTTTATAGCAATCAGCCCCAGCATTTT
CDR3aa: CASSKGGRDRAVYSNQPQHF

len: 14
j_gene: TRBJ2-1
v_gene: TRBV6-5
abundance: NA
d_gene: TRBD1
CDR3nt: TGTGCCAGCAAGGACAGGGGGCTACACAATGAGCAGTTCTTC
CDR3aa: CASKDRGLHNEQFF

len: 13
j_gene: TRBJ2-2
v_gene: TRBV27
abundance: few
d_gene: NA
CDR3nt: TGTGCCAGCAGTCGGAGAGTTACCGGGGAGCTGTTTTTT
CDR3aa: CASSRRVTGELFF

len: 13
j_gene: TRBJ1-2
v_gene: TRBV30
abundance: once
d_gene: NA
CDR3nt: TGTGCCTGGAGTGTGGGCAGATACTATGGCTACACCTTC
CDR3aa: CAWSVGRYYGYTF

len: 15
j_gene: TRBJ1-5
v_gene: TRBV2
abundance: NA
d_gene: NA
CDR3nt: TGTGCCAGCAGGGAGGGACTCTATAGCAATCAGCCCCAGCATTTT
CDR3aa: CASREGLYSNQPQHF

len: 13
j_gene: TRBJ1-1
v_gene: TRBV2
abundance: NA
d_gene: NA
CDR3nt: TGTGCCAGCAGTGAAATGAGGGACACTGAAGCTTTCTTT
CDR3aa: CASSEMRDTEAFF

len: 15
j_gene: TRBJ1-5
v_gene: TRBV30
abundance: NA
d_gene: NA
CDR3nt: TGTGCCTGGGGCGGGGGGCAAGATAGCAATCAGCCCCAGCATTTT
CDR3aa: CAWGGGQDSNQPQHF

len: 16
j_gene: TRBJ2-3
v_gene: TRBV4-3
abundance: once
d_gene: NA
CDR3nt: TGCGCCAGCAGCCAAGAACGGGGTGGGCGCACAGATACGCAGTATTTT
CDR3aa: CASSQERGGRTDTQYF

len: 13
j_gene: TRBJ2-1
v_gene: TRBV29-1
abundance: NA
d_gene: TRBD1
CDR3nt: TGCAGCGTTGTGGGACAGGGGGCCCATGAGCAGTTCTTC
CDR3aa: CSVVGQGAHEQFF

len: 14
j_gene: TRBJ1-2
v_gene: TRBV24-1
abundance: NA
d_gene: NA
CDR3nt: TGTGCCACCAGTGATTTAGGGGGGGTTGACGGCTACACCTTC
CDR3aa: CATSDLGGVDGYTF

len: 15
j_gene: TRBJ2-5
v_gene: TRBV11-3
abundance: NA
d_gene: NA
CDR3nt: TGTGCCAGCAGCTTGGAGGGCCCCCTGGGGGAGACCCAGTACTTC
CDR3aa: CASSLEGPLGETQYF

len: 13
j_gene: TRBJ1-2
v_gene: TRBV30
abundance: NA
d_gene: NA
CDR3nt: TGTGCCTGGCAAGATCAGGGCAGCTATGGCTACACCTTC
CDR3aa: CAWQDQGSYGYTF

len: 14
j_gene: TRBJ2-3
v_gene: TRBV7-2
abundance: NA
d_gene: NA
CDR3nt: TGTGCCAGCAGCCTACAGTCTCGGACAGATACGCAGTATTTT
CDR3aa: CASSLQSRTDTQYF

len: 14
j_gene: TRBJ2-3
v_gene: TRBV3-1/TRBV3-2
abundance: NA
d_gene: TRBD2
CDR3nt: TGTGCCAGCAGCCATCAGCGGGAGGGCGATACGCAGTATTTT
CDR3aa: CASSHQREGDTQYF

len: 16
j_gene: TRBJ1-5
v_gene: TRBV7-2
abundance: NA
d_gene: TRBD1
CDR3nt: TGTGCCAGCAGCTCTCGGAGACAGGGTTATTGGCAGCCCCAGCATTTT
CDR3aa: CASSSRRQGYWQPQHF

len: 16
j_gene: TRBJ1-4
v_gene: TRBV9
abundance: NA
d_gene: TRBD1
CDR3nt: TGTGCCAGCAGCCCCCGACAGGGCCAAACTAATGAAAAACTGTTTTTT
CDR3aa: CASSPRQGQTNEKLFF

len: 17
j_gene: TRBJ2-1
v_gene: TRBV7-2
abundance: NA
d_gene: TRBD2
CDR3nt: TGTGCCAGCAGCGTCCCGGGACTAGCTGAGTCCTACAATGAGCAGTTCTTC
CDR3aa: CASSVPGLAESYNEQFF

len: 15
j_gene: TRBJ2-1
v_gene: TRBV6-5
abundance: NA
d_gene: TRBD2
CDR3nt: TGTGCCAGCAGTCCCCAACAGGGACTAGTTGGAAGGGGGTTCTTC
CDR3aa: CASSPQQGLVGRGFF

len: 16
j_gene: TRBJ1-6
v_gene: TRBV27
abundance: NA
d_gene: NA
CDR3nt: TGTGCCAGCAGTTTACCCGGACGGATAGGAGGGTCACCCCTCCACTTT
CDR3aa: CASSLPGRIGGSPLHF

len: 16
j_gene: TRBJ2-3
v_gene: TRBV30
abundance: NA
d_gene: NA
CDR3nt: TGTGCCTGGAGTTCGGCAGGGGGGCCTAGGGCAGATACGCAGTATTTT
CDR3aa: CAWSSAGGPRADTQYF

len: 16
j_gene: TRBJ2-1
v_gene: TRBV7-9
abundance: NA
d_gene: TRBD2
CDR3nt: TGTGCCAGCAGCTCCTCGTGGGGACTAGCGAACAATGAGCAGTTCTTC
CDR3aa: CASSSSWGLANNEQFF

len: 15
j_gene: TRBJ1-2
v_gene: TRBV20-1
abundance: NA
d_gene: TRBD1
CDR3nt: TGCAGTGCTAGTATTACTGGGACAGGGGTCCATGGCTACACCTTC
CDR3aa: CSASITGTGVHGYTF

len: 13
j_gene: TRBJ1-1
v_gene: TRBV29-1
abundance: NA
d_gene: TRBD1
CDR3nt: TGCAGCGTTGTTGGGACAGTGGGCACTGAAGCTTTCTTT
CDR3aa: CSVVGTVGTEAFF

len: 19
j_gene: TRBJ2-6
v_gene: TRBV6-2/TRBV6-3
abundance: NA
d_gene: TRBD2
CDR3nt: TGTGCCAGCAGTTCGCGGACTAGCGGGGGGGTATCTGGGGCCAACGTCCTGACTTTC
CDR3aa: CASSSRTSGGVSGANVLTF

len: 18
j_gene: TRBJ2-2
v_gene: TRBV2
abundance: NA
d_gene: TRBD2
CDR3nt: TGTGCCACAGACTCCGGACTAGCGGGAGGGATGAACACCGGGGAGCTGTTTTTT
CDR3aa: CATDSGLAGGMNTGELFF

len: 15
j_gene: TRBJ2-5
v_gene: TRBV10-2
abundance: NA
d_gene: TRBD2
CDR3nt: TGCGCCAGTCAGACGCTAGCGGGAGGTCGAGAGACCCAGTACTTC
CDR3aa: CASQTLAGGRETQYF

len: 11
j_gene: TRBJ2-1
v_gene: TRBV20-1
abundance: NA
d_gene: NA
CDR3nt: TGCAGTGCTAGAGCCTTCAATGAGCAGTTCTTC
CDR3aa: CSARAFNEQFF

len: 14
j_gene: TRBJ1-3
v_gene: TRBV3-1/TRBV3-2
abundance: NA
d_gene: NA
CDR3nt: TGTGCCAGCAGCCAAGTAGACTCTGGAAACACCATATATTTT
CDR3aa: CASSQVDSGNTIYF

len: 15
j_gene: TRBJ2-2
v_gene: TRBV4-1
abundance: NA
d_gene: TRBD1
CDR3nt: TGCGCCAGCAGCCAAGGACAGGGTCTTACCGGGGAGCTGTTTTTT
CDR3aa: CASSQGQGLTGELFF

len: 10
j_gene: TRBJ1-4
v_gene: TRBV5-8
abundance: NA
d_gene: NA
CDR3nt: TGTGCCAGCAGCTTGATAACAGTGTTTTTT
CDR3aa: CASSLITVFF

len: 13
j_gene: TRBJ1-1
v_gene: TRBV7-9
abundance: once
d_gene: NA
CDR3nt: TGTGCCAGCAGCCCTTTCTCGTACACTGAAGCTTTCTTT
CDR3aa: CASSPFSYTEAFF

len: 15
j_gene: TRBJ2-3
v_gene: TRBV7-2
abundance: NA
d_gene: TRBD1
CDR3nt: TGTGCCAGCAGCTTAGACGGACAGGTTACAGATACGCAGTATTTT
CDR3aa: CASSLDGQVTDTQYF

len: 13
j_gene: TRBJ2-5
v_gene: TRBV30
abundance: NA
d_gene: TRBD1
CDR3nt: TGTGCCTGGAGAGACAGGGGGTGGGAGACCCAGTACTTC
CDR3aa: CAWRDRGWETQYF

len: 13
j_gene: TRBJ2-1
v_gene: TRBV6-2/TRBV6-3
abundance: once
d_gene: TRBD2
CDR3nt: TGTGCCAGCAGTATAGCGGGAGTCAATGAGCAGTTCTTC
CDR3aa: CASSIAGVNEQFF

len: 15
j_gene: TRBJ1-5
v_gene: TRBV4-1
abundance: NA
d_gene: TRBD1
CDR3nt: TGCGCCAGCAGCCCCGGGACAGGAGACAGTGGGTCCCAGCATTTT
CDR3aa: CASSPGTGDSGSQHF

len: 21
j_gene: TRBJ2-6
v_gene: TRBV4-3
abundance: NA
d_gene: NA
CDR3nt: TGCGCCAGCAGCCATGAACTCGGGGCGACAGGTCATCGGGCTGGGGCCAACGTCCTGACTTTC
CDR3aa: CASSHELGATGHRAGANVLTF

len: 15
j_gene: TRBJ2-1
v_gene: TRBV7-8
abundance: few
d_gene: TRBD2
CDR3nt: TGTGCCAGCAGCCCGTCTAGCGGCAGCCACAATGAGCAGTTCTTC
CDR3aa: CASSPSSGSHNEQFF

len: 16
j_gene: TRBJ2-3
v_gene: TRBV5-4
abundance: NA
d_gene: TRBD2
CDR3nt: TGTGCCAGCAGCTGGGGACTAGCGGGAGTAACAGATACGCAGTATTTT
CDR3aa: CASSWGLAGVTDTQYF